One and the same sample provided the 16 T cell receptor beta chains below, sequenced in a study of blood T cell repertoires in COVID-19. The method was immunoSEQ multiplex PCR; TCRdb's version includes in-frame clones alone and lacks a portion of them. The repertoire has 260,000 or so clones, 85% of them found once; the top ten carry roughly 2.7%. Sequencing input: PBMCs or T cells enriched from blood (not recorded which). Receptor source: a woman aged 45-65 years who had recovered from COVID-19.

The rearrangement joins TRBV2 to TRBJ1-4, with TRBD1 matching over 8 bases. Germline V gene lookup returns CDR1 SNHLY and CDR2 FYNNEI. Trimming took 2 bases from V and 5 from J; bases not matched to a gene: 4. This CDR3 is built from 15 residues. The CDR3 region is CASSEQGAGNEKLFF. CDR3 coding DNA: TGTGCCAGCAGTGAACAGGGGGCCGGGAATGAAAAACTGTTTTTT.

This clone occurred once. The CDR3 DNA reads TGTGCCAGCAGCCCCGCGGCAGGGGAGAATCAGCCCCAGCATTTT. This encodes CASSPAAGENQPQHF. The rearrangement joins TRBV4-2 to TRBJ1-5; D is possibly TRBD1 (6 bases). This CDR3 is 15 amino acids long. Looked up from germline, CDR1 is LGHNA and CDR2 is YNFKEQ. V dropped 4 bases and J dropped 4 bases, with 14 bases sitting between them.

The J gene is TRBJ1-1, the V gene TRBV10-1; TRBD1 aligns across 8 bases. The CDR3 sequence is 15 residues long. Losses at the gene ends were 6 bases for V and 1 base for J; bases not matched to a gene: 7. The germline CDR1 and CDR2 sequences are WNHNN and SYGVQD (reference sequence). The CDR3 loop is CASSQTGTGNTEAFF. As DNA, the CDR3 is TGCGCCAGCAGCCAGACCGGGACAGGGAACACTGAAGCTTTCTTT.

V and J are TRBV28 and TRBJ1-6; 10 positions match TRBD1. The J segment lost 8 bases and the V segment lost 8 bases, leaving 3 bases of the junction unmatched. This CDR3 spans 13 amino acids. Per germline, CDR1 MDHEN and CDR2 SYDVKM. The CDR3, as DNA: TGTGCCAGCCTGACAGGGGGCTATTCACCCCTCCACTTT. Its protein product is CASLTGGYSPLHF.

This clone has a handful of counts. The V call is TRBV4-1, the J call TRBJ2-7; 10 bases match TRBD1. V shed 2 bases, J shed 4 bases, and the junction held 2 bases outside the gene matches. CDR3 length: 14 residues. From germline, CDR1 is MGHRA and CDR2 YSYEKL. The CDR3 coding sequence is TGCGCCAGCAGCCAAAAGGACAGGGGGTACGAGCAGTACTTC. It yields the protein CASSQKDRGYEQYF.

The CDR3 DNA is TGTGCCAGCAGTTCCTTCCCCGACAGGGGGCGAAATTTCAAGAATCAGCCCCAGCATTTT. Amino acids: CASSSFPDRGRNFKNQPQHF. The V call is TRBV28, the J call TRBJ1-5, with TRBD1 matching over 10 bases. J was trimmed by 4 bases and V by 4 bases; bases with no gene match: 19. This CDR3 contains 20 residues. Germline lookup yields CDR1 MDHEN and CDR2 SYDVKM.

This chain joins TRBV9 and TRBJ2-5; 7 bases are shared with TRBD2. The germline gives CDR1 SGDLS, CDR2 YYNGEE. V dropped 3 bases and J dropped 5; count of bases not matched to a gene: 13. The CDR3 is made up of 16 amino acids. The DNA for the CDR3 is TGTGCCAGCAGCGCAGAAGGGAGGGGACCTCATGAGACCCAGTACTTC. This gives the protein CASSAEGRGPHETQYF.

This clone appeared a single time. V gene TRBV5-5 combines with J gene TRBJ1-2; 9 bases match TRBD1. From germline, CDR1 is SGHKS and CDR2 YYEKEE (reference sequence). Germline trimming cut 0 bases from V and 8 bases from J; bases unmatched to any gene: 8. The CDR3 contains 15 residues. For the CDR3, the DNA is TGTGCCAGCAGCTTGGATACTACAGGGGGCCGGGGCTACACCTTC. Its translation: CASSLDTTGGRGYTF.

The chain couples TRBV3-1 (or the pseudogene TRBV3-2) to TRBJ2-7; 8 bases match TRBD1. V gave up 1 base and J gave up 5 bases; unmatched junction bases: 7. This CDR3 contains 15 residues. Germline V lookup: CDR1 LGHDT, CDR2 YNNKEL (reference sequence). The CDR3: CASSQGTDRGHEQYF. The CDR3 nucleotides are TGTGCCAGCAGCCAAGGAACCGACAGGGGACACGAGCAGTACTTC.

The CDR3 nucleotides read TGTGCCAGCAGTTACTCTACAGGGTTCTCTGGAAACACCATATATTTT. This sequence encodes CASSYSTGFSGNTIYF. The chain employs TRBV6-6 and TRBJ1-3, with D tentatively TRBD1 (6 bases). Trimming left V 0 bases short and J 0 bases short, with 9 bases between. The CDR3 runs to 16 residues. In germline, CDR1 is MNHNY, CDR2 SVGAGI (reference sequence).

The CDR3 DNA reads TGTGCCTGGCGAAGACTAGGACCGAACACCGGGGAGCTGTTTTTT. This encodes CAWRRLGPNTGELFF. The gene calls are TRBV30 and TRBJ2-2; perhaps TRBD2 as D (6 bases). CDR1 and CDR2 from the germline V gene are GTSNPN and SVGIG (reference sequence). V lost 5 bases, J lost 0 bases, and 13 bases lay in between. The CDR3 consists of 15 residues.

This rearrangement joins TRBV3-1 (or the pseudogene TRBV3-2) to TRBJ1-6; possible D gene TRBD1, 6 bases. V shed 5 bases and J shed 13 bases, with 18 bases lying between them. This CDR3 region has 14 residues. Germline V gives CDR1 LGHDT, CDR2 YNNKEL (reference sequence). In DNA, the CDR3 is TGTGCCAGCAGCTTCCGACAGGCACCGTCTCCCCTCCACTTT. Its translation: CASSFRQAPSPLHF.

This chain links TRBV10-2 with TRBJ1-1; D uncertain. CDR3 length equals 15 residues. The V gene's germline CDR1 is WSHSY and CDR2 SAAADI. V shed 2 bases and J shed 2 bases, with 12 bases lying between them. CDR3: CASSEVGDLNTEAFF. CDR3 in DNA: TGCGCCAGCAGTGAGGTCGGGGATCTAAACACTGAAGCTTTCTTT.

The chain carries TRBV6-6 and TRBJ1-2, with 8 nucleotides matching TRBD1. The trim removed 6 bases at V and 3 bases at J, leaving 6 bases unmatched. Germline CDR1 is MNHNY and CDR2 is SVGAGI (reference sequence). The CDR3 totals 14 residues. The CDR3 DNA reads TGTGCCAGCAGGAGAGGACAGGGTGACTATGGCTACACCTTC. It codes for CASRRGQGDYGYTF.

This chain links TRBV3-1 (or the pseudogene TRBV3-2) with TRBJ1-1, with D maybe TRBD1 (5 bases). The V end lost 5 bases, the J end lost 0 bases, and 16 bases lay between the germline ends. This CDR3 comprises 16 residues. Germline V CDR1 and CDR2: LGHDT, YNNKEL (reference sequence). The DNA of the CDR3 is TGTGCCAGCAGCGGGAACAGGTTAGGGATGAACACTGAAGCTTTCTTT. Residues: CASSGNRLGMNTEAFF.

Of note for this clone: An end of the junction differs from the germline gene, which may be a read error. The chain employs TRBV19 and TRBJ1-4; D remains unclear. Germline V gene data show CDR1 as LNHDA and CDR2 as SQIVND (reference sequence). CDR3 length: 12 amino acids. The CDR3 coding sequence is TGTGCCAGTAGCATAGCAGGTGAAAAACTGTTTTTT. Translated: CASSIAGEKLFF.